This TCR beta chain was recorded in a study of blood T cell repertoires in COVID-19. About the study: Samples representing acute and convalescent COVID-19 were sourced from the United States, Italy and Spain. PBMCs, B-cell-depleted T cells, or T cells were the source of the cDNA or gDNA that made up the material.

Participants were aged about 18 to 90 years, lived in under 30 US areas, and enrolled virtually. Cohort assignment relied on participant-reported clinical history. Only in-frame clones appear in the TCRdb table, and some are missing; sequencing was by immunoSEQ multiplex PCR. The table includes roughly 250,000 clones, about 87% detected once. The germline V gene encodes CDR1 LGHDT and CDR2 YNNKEL (reference sequence). Trimming removed 0 bases from V and 7 bases from J, with 7 bases in between. The CDR3 runs to 14 residues. The sample taken for sequencing was PBMCs or T cells enriched from blood (not recorded which). The chain has TRBV3-1 (or the pseudogene TRBV3-2) and TRBJ1-6; D not resolved. This TCR came from a woman aged 50 to 65 who had recovered from COVID-19. The CDR3 reads CASSQDKRNSPLHF. The CDR3 region has the DNA TGTGCCAGCAGCCAAGATAAACGGAATTCACCCCTCCACTTT.